The clone carrying this TCR beta chain was detected many times. Its antigen is still unknown. UMIs were added to TCR cDNA along with a universal primer site when it was made by 5'RACE template switching. TCRdb used MiXCR to reprocess the 5' RACE reads, holding one entry per CDR3 protein. The sample holds 400,000 or so distinct CDR3 sequences; 6.2% are singletons and the top ten take approximately 15%. The entry originates in a study of T cells after yellow fever vaccination. Across the whole study: When fractions had low cell numbers, they were prepared with SMART-Seq v4 Ultra Low Input.

The CDR3 runs to 17 residues. Germline trimming cut 2 bases from V and 4 bases from J; bases unmatched to any gene: 7. Germline V CDR1 and CDR2: SGHTA, FQGNSA. Whole-study results and caveats: Repertoires obtained by FACS sorting could include abundant clonotypes that entered as contaminants from the bulk population.

This clonotype was sampled from a man in his thirties or forties who received the YFV17D yellow fever vaccine. This rearrangement joins TRBV7-2 to TRBJ2-6; 8 bases line up with TRBD2. Sequences were derived from PBMCs, sampled 5 days after the yellow fever booster vaccination. The CDR3 nucleotides read TGTGCCAGCAGCTTAATCGGGAGGGCTGTGGGGGCCAACGTCCTGACTTTC. Translation gives CASSLIGRAVGANVLTF.